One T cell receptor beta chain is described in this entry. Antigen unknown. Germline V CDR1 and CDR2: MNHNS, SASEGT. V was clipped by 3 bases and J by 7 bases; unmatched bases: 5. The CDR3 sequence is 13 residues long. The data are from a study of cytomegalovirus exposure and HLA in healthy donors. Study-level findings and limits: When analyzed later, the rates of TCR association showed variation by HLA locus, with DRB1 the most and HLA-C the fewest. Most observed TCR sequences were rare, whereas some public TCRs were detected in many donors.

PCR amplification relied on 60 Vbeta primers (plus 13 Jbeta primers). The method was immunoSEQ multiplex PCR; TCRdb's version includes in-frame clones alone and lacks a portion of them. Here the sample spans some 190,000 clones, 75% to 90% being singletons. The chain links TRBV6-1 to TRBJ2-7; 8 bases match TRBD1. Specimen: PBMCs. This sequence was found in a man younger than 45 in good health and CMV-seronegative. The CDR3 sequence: CASSEDRDGEQYF. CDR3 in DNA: TGTGCCAGCAGTGAGGACAGGGACGGGGAGCAGTACTTC.